This entry describes one T cell receptor beta chain. TCRdb processed the PCR reads anew with MiXCR; each CDR3 protein has one entry. The data hold some 10,000 distinct CDR3 sequences, with roughly 35% observed a single time. Germline CDR1 MNHGY, CDR2 SAAAGT. This CDR3 spans 16 amino acids. This specimen belongs to a study of immune characterization of retroperitoneal liposarcoma. This chain joins TRBV6-8 and TRBJ2-1; D is undetermined. The closer fit of TRBJ2-7 to the DNA end suggests the J call may be wrong. The clonotype comes from a female donor with retroperitoneal liposarcoma. Sequenced: tumor tissue. CDR3 amino acids: CASSYSNGPYHNEQYF. CDR3 DNA sequence: TGTGCCAGCAGTTACTCGAATGGACCTTACCACAATGAGCAGTACTTC.